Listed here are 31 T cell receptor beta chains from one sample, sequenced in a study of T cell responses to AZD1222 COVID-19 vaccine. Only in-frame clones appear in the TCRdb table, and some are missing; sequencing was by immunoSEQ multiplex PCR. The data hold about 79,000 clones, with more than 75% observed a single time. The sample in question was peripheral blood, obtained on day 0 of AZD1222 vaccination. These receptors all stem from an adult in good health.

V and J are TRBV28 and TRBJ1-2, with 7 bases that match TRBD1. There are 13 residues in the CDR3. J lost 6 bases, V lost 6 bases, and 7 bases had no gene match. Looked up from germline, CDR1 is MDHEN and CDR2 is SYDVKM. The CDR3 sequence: CASRMGQTNGYTF. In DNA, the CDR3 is TGTGCCAGCAGAATGGGACAGACGAATGGCTACACCTTC.

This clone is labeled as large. CDR3 DNA sequence: TGTGCCAGTAGTGGGAGGACAGGGAAGAATGGCTACACCTTC. Its protein is CASSGRTGKNGYTF. The chain combines TRBV19 with TRBJ1-2, with TRBD1 identical over 8 bases. The germline gives CDR1 LNHDA, CDR2 SQIVND (reference sequence). J lost 6 bases, V lost 5 bases, and 8 bases had no gene match. The CDR3 length is 14 residues.

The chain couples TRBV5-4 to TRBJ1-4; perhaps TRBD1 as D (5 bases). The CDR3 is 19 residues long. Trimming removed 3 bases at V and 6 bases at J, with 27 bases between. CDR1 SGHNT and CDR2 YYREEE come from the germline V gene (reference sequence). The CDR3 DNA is TGTGCCAGCAGCTCTTTCGAGGGAGGGGCGTTAGAATGGGATGAAAAACTGTTTTTT. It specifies CASSSFEGGALEWDEKLFF.

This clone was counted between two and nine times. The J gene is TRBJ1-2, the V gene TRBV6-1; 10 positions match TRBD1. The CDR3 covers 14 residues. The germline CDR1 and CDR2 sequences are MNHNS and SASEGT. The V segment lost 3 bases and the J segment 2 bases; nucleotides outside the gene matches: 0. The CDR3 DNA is TGTGCCAGCAGTGAGGGACAGGGGAACTATGGCTACACCTTC. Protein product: CASSEGQGNYGYTF.

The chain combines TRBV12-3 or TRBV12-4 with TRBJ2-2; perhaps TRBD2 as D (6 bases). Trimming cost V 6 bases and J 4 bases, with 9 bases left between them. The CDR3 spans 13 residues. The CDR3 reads CASSPGLTGELFF. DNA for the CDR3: TGTGCCAGCAGCCCGGGACTCACCGGGGAGCTGTTTTTT.

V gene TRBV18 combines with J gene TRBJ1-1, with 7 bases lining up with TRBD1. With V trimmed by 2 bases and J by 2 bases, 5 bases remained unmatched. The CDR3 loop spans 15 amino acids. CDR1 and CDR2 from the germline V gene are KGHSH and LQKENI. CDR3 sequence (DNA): TGTGCCAGCTCACCAAACAGGGGTAGTAACACTGAAGCTTTCTTT. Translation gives CASSPNRGSNTEAFF.

CDR3 in DNA: TGTGCCAGCCAGGACTGGGGGGAGACCCAGTACTTC. Its protein product is CASQDWGETQYF. The chain has TRBV2 and TRBJ2-5; D is tentatively TRBD1 or TRBD2 (5 bases each). The CDR3 has 12 amino acids. Looked up from germline, CDR1 is SNHLY and CDR2 is FYNNEI. V was pared by 8 bases and J by 5 bases, with 12 bases between.

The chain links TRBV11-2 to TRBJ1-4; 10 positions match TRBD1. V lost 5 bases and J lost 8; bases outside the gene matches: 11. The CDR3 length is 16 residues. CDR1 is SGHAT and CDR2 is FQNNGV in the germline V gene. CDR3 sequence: CASSGHRQGAREKLFF. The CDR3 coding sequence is TGTGCCAGCAGCGGCCACCGACAGGGGGCTCGGGAAAAACTGTTTTTT.

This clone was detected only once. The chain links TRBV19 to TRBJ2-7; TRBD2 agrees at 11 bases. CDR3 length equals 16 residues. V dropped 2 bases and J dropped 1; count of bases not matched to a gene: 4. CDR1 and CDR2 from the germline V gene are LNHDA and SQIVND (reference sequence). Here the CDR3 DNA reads TGTGCCAGTAGTATAACTAGCGGGAGTGGTTCCTACGAGCAGTACTTC. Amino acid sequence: CASSITSGSGSYEQYF.

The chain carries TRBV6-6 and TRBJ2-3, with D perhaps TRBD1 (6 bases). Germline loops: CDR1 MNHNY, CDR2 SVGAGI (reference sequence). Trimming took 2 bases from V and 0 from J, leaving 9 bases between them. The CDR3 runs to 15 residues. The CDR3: CASSYLQGSTDTQYF. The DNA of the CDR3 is TGTGCCAGCAGTTACCTCCAGGGGAGCACAGATACGCAGTATTTT.

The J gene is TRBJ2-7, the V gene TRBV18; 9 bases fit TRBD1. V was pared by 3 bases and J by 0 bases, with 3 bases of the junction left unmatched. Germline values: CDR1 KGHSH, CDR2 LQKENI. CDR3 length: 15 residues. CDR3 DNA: TGTGCCAGCTCACCCGGGACAGGGTTCTCCTACGAGCAGTACTTC. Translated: CASSPGTGFSYEQYF.

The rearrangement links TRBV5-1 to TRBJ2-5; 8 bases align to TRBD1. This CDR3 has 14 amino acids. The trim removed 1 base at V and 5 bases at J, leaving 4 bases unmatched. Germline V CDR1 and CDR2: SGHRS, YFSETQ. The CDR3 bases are TGCGCCAGCAGCTTGACAGGGGGGAAGGAGACCCAGTACTTC. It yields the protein CASSLTGGKETQYF.

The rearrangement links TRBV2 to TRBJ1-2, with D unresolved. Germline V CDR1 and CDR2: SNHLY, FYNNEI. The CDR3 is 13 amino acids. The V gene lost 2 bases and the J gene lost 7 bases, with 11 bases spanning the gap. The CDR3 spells CASSEQLHSGYTF. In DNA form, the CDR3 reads TGTGCCAGCAGTGAACAATTGCATAGTGGCTACACCTTC.

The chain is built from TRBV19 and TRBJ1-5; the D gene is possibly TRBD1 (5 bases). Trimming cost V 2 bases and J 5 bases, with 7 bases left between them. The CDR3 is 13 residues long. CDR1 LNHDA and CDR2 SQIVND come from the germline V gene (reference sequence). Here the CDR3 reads CASSIRGDQPQHF. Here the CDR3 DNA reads TGTGCCAGTAGTATACGGGGGGATCAGCCCCAGCATTTT.

The CDR3 here is CASSFLGPGNTIYF. CDR3 nucleotide sequence: TGTGCCAGCAGTTTCTTGGGGCCTGGAAACACCATATATTTT. V and J are TRBV27 and TRBJ1-3; D is possibly TRBD1 (5 bases). Per germline, CDR1 MNHEY and CDR2 SMNVEV (reference sequence). The CDR3 is made up of 14 amino acids. The ends were cut back, 3 bases at V and 2 bases at J, with 8 bases in the middle.

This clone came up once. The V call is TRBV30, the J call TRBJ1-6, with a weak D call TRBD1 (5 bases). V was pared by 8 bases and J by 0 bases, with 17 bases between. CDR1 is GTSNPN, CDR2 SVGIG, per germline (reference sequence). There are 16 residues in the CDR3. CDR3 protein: CAGTFAGSSYNSPLHF. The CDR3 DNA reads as TGTGCCGGGACCTTCGCGGGGAGCTCCTATAATTCACCCCTCCACTTT.

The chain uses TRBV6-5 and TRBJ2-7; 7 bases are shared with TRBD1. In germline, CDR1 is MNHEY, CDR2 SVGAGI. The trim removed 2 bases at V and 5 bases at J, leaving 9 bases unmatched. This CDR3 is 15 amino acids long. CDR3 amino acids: CASSYTDRASNEQYF. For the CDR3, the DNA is TGTGCCAGCAGTTACACCGACAGGGCGTCCAACGAGCAGTACTTC.

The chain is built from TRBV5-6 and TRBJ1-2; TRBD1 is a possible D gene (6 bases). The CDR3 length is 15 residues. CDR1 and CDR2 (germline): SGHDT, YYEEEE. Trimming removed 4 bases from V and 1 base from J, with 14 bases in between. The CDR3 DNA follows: TGTGCCAGCAGCACACGGACAGAAATTAACTATGGCTACACCTTC. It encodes CASSTRTEINYGYTF.

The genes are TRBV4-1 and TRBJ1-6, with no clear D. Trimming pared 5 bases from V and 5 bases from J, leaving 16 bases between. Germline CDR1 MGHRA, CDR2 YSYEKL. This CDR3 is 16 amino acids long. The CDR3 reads CASSTGPSGDNSPLHF. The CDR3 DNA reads TGCGCCAGCAGCACCGGACCAAGCGGGGATAATTCACCCCTCCACTTT.

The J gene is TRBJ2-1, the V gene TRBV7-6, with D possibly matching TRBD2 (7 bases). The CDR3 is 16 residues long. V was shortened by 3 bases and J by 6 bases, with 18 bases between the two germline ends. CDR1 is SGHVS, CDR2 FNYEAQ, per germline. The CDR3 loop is CASSLLTRGGLNEQFF. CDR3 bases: TGTGCCAGCAGCTTGCTAACAAGGGGGGGCCTCAATGAGCAGTTCTTC.

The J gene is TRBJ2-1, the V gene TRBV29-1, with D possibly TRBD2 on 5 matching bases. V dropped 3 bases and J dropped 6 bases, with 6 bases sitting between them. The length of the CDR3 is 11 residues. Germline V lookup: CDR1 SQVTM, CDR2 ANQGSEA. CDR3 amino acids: CSVDRGNEQFF. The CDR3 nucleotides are TGCAGCGTTGATCGGGGCAATGAGCAGTTCTTC.

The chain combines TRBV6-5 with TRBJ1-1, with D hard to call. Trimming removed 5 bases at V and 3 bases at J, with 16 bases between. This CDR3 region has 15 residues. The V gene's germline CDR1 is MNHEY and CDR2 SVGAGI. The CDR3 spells CASSQTLLADTEAFF. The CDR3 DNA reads TGTGCCAGCAGTCAGACTCTTTTGGCGGACACTGAAGCTTTCTTT.

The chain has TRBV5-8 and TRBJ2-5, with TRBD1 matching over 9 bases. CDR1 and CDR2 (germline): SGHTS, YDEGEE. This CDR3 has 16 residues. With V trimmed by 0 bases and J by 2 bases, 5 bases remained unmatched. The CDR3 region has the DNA TGTGCCAGCAGCTTGGAGGGGACAGGGTCGCAAGAGACCCAGTACTTC. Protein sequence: CASSLEGTGSQETQYF.

CDR3: CASSRGVGSEAFF. CDR3 bases: TGTGCCAGCAGTCGGGGGGTGGGCTCTGAAGCTTTCTTT. The chain employs TRBV12-3 or TRBV12-4 and TRBJ1-1, with D perhaps TRBD1 (5 bases). V lost 5 bases to trimming and J lost 6 bases, with 13 bases between them. CDR3 length: 13 residues.

CDR3 bases: TGTGCCAGCAGTTACGACAGGGGTTCTTACAATGAGCAGTTCTTC. Protein product: CASSYDRGSYNEQFF. V gene TRBV6-6 combines with J gene TRBJ2-1; 8 nucleotides match TRBD1. The J segment lost 4 bases and the V segment lost 2 bases, leaving 4 bases of the junction unmatched. Germline CDR1 is MNHNY and CDR2 is SVGAGI (reference sequence). The CDR3 is 15 amino acids.

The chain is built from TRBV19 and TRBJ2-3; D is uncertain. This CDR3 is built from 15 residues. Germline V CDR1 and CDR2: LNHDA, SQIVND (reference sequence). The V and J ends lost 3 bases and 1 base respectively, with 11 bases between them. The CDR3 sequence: CASSIRPERTDTQYF. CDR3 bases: TGTGCCAGTAGTATCCGGCCGGAGCGCACAGATACGCAGTATTTT.

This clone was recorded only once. The CDR3 DNA is TGTGCTAGTGCGAAAGGGGATCCCTCGAACACCGGGGAGCTGTTTTTT. This gives the protein CASAKGDPSNTGELFF. This chain connects TRBV12-5 to TRBJ2-2, with D perhaps matching TRBD1 (5 bases). Germline V gives CDR1 LGHNT, CDR2 FRNRAP. This CDR3 region has 16 residues. V was pared by 7 bases and J by 0 bases, with 15 bases between.

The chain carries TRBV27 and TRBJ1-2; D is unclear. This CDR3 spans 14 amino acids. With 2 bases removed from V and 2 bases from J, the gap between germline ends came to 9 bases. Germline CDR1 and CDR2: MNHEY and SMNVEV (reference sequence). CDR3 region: CASSLTAVNYGYTF. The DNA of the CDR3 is TGTGCCAGCAGTTTAACGGCGGTGAACTATGGCTACACCTTC.

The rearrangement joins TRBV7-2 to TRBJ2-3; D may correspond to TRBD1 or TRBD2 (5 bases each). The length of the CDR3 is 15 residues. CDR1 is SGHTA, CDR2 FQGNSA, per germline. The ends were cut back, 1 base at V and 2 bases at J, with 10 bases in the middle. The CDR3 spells CASSLGPGTTDTQYF. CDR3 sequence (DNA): TGTGCCAGCAGCTTAGGCCCTGGGACCACAGATACGCAGTATTTT.

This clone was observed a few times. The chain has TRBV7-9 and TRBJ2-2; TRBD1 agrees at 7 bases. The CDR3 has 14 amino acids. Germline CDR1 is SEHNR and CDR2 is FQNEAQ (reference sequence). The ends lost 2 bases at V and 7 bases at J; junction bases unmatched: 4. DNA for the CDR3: TGTGCCAGCAGCTTAACGGCAGGGGGCGGGGAGCTGTTTTTT. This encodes CASSLTAGGGELFF.

The CDR3 reads CASTRPIGTSGRNEQFF. The DNA for the CDR3 is TGTGCCAGCACCCGCCCCATAGGGACTAGCGGGAGGAATGAGCAGTTCTTC. V is TRBV27 and J is TRBJ2-1; 15 nucleotides agree with TRBD2. The CDR3 contains 17 residues. J lost 7 bases, V lost 7 bases, and 11 bases had no gene match. Germline V gene lookup returns CDR1 MNHEY and CDR2 SMNVEV (reference sequence).